Below are 23 T cell receptor beta chains sequenced from a single sample in a study of blood T cell repertoires in COVID-19. Libraries were prepared by immunoSEQ multiplex PCR; TCRdb keeps only in-frame clonotypes and omits some of them. The sample includes nearly 300,000 clones, 89% of them seen just once. The sequencing sample was made of PBMCs or T cells enriched from blood (not recorded which). The receptors here all came from a woman aged 50 to 65 who had been exposed to COVID-19.

This clone occurred once. The V gene is TRBV28, the J gene TRBJ2-7; maybe TRBD1 (5 bases). V lost 4 bases, J lost 3 bases, and 13 bases lay in between. The germline CDR1 and CDR2 sequences are MDHEN and SYDVKM. The CDR3 totals 14 residues. The CDR3 loop is CASSWQTANYEQYF. Here the CDR3 DNA reads TGTGCCAGCAGTTGGCAGACAGCGAACTACGAGCAGTACTTC.

This clone was observed once. The rearrangement uses TRBV7-8 and TRBJ1-1, with D maybe TRBD1 (5 bases). Trimming left V 5 bases short and J 2 bases short, with 9 bases between. CDR1 SGHVS and CDR2 FQNEAQ come from the germline V gene. This CDR3 is built from 13 residues. The CDR3 DNA reads TGTGCCAGCAGCCACGACAGAAACACTGAAGCTTTCTTT. It is translated as CASSHDRNTEAFF.

This rearrangement joins TRBV5-1 to TRBJ1-2; D call uncertain. The CDR3 covers 14 residues. Germline CDR1 and CDR2: SGHRS and YFSETQ. V shed 0 bases and J shed 2 bases, with 8 bases lying between them. The CDR3 coding sequence is TGCGCCAGCAGCTTGGGCCTATTGAACTATGGCTACACCTTC. Protein sequence: CASSLGLLNYGYTF.

This sequence joins TRBV5-4 and TRBJ2-3; D possibly corresponds to TRBD2 (6 bases). Germline CDR1 SGHNT, CDR2 YYREEE (reference sequence). V was cut by 5 bases and J by 0 bases, with 16 bases left in between. This CDR3 contains 16 residues. The CDR3 DNA reads as TGTGCCAGCAGACAGACCGGGGGTCTGAGCACAGATACGCAGTATTTT. Protein sequence: CASRQTGGLSTDTQYF.

Here the CDR3 reads CASSLQNQPQHF. The CDR3 DNA sequence: TGTGCCAGCAGCCTCCAGAATCAGCCCCAGCATTTT. The chain couples TRBV13 to TRBJ1-5; D uncertain. Germline CDR1 PRHDT, CDR2 FYEKMQ (reference sequence). Trimming left V 5 bases short and J 4 bases short, with 6 bases between. CDR3 length equals 12 residues.

The rearrangement joins TRBV6-4 to TRBJ1-6; D is undetermined. Germline assignment: CDR1 MRHNA and CDR2 SNTAGT. The ends were cut back, 6 bases at V and 5 bases at J, with 11 bases in the middle. CDR3 size: 14 residues. This CDR3 is CASSPGGHNSPLHF. For the CDR3, the DNA is TGTGCCAGCAGCCCCGGTGGTCATAATTCACCCCTCCACTTT.

This chain uses TRBV2 with TRBJ1-5; 9 nucleotides agree with TRBD1. This CDR3 spans 14 amino acids. V dropped 8 bases and J dropped 7; count of bases not matched to a gene: 9. Per the germline V gene, CDR1 is SNHLY and CDR2 is FYNNEI. In DNA form, the CDR3 reads TGTGCCAGCTGTACGGACAGGGGCGGACAGCCCCAGCATTTT. Translation: CASCTDRGGQPQHF.

This chain links TRBV15 with TRBJ1-1; D remains ambiguous. Trimming took 4 bases from V and 1 from J, leaving 13 bases between them. The CDR3 has 15 amino acids. Germline CDR1 reads LNHNV; CDR2 reads YYDKDF (reference sequence). The CDR3 loop reads CATSTSPGRNTEAFF. CDR3 coding DNA: TGTGCCACCAGCACATCCCCGGGTCGGAACACTGAAGCTTTCTTT.

This chain joins TRBV15 and TRBJ1-4, with 7 bases identical to TRBD1. After removal of 6 bases from V and 3 bases from J, the junction contained 1 base not matched to a gene. The length of the CDR3 is 13 residues. Germline V gene data show CDR1 as LNHNV and CDR2 as YYDKDF (reference sequence). The CDR3 nucleotides are TGTGCCACCAGGGGGACAGCTAATGAAAAACTGTTTTTT. Translating it yields CATRGTANEKLFF.

The genes are TRBV6-5 and TRBJ2-5, with 8 bases lining up with TRBD2. V lost 3 bases, J lost 4 bases, and 7 bases stayed unmatched. Looked up from germline, CDR1 is MNHEY and CDR2 is SVGAGI. The CDR3 extends over 15 amino acids. Written as DNA, the CDR3 is TGTGCCAGCAGTTATTCACCGGGGGGGTTAGAGACCCAGTACTTC. Translated, it gives CASSYSPGGLETQYF.

The V and J genes are TRBV6-5 and TRBJ2-7, with a weak D call TRBD2 (6 bases). Germline V lookup: CDR1 MNHEY, CDR2 SVGAGI. The CDR3 sequence is 13 residues long. V lost 8 bases, J lost 3 bases, and 14 bases lay in between. The CDR3, as DNA: TGTGCCAGCCGGGGGATGGGGCACTACGAGCAGTACTTC. Protein product: CASRGMGHYEQYF.

The chain carries TRBV11-2 and TRBJ2-7, with 7 bases aligning to TRBD2. Trimming at V came to 5 bases and at J to 2 bases, leaving 12 bases not matched to a gene. Germline V CDR1 and CDR2: SGHAT, FQNNGV. This CDR3 contains 16 residues. CDR3 sequence reads: CASSRGVGGITYEQYF. The CDR3 DNA reads TGTGCCAGCAGCCGGGGGGTCGGAGGGATTACCTACGAGCAGTACTTC.

J is TRBJ1-2 and V is TRBV28, with 8 bases matching TRBD1. CDR1 and CDR2 (germline): MDHEN, SYDVKM. The CDR3 totals 16 residues. V was pared by 3 bases and J by 0 bases, with 6 bases of the junction left unmatched. CDR3 sequence (DNA): TGTGCCAGCAGTTTCGGACAGGGTAATGCTAACTATGGCTACACCTTC. Protein: CASSFGQGNANYGYTF.

The rearrangement joins TRBV6-1 to TRBJ2-1, with 9 bases lining up with TRBD2. V shed 2 bases, J shed 5 bases, and the junction held 10 bases outside the gene matches. Germline V lookup: CDR1 MNHNS, CDR2 SASEGT. This CDR3 has 17 residues. The chain's CDR3 is CASSENIGLAGHNEQFF. The CDR3 nucleotides read TGTGCCAGCAGTGAAAATATCGGGCTAGCGGGGCACAATGAGCAGTTCTTC.

The chain is built from TRBV11-2 and TRBJ2-7; TRBD1 matches 10 bases. The CDR3 extends over 16 amino acids. Looked up from germline, CDR1 is SGHAT and CDR2 is FQNNGV. V lost 4 bases and J lost 3; bases outside the gene matches: 9. This CDR3 is CASSWETGGDFYEQYF. The CDR3 DNA is TGTGCCAGCAGCTGGGAGACAGGGGGCGATTTCTACGAGCAGTACTTC.

The chain joins TRBV29-1 to TRBJ1-1, with TRBD1 matching 10 bases. The CDR3 loop spans 13 amino acids. CDR1 is SQVTM, CDR2 ANQGSEA, per germline. Unmatched junction bases numbered 9, after V lost 7 bases and J lost 7 bases. The CDR3 reads CSGWDRGGVEAFF. For the CDR3, the DNA is TGCAGCGGATGGGACAGGGGCGGTGTTGAAGCTTTCTTT.

This clone appeared once. The genes are TRBV6-5 and TRBJ2-3; 7 nucleotides match TRBD1. Germline trimming cut 6 bases from V and 2 bases from J; bases unmatched to any gene: 5. CDR3 size: 14 residues. Germline V gene lookup returns CDR1 MNHEY and CDR2 SVGAGI. The CDR3 bases are TGTGCCAGCAGACCGGGACAGAACACAGATACGCAGTATTTT. This translates into CASRPGQNTDTQYF.

The chain carries TRBV10-3 and TRBJ2-5, with 11 bases that match TRBD2. After removal of 4 bases from V and 3 bases from J, the junction contained 1 base not matched to a gene. Germline-derived CDR1 and CDR2 are ENHRY and SYGVKD. This CDR3 spans 14 amino acids. The CDR3 reads CAISVAGGEETQYF. The CDR3 DNA follows: TGTGCCATCAGTGTAGCGGGGGGGGAAGAGACCCAGTACTTC.

This clone appeared once. Other DNA variants within this sample encode the same CDR3. This CDR3 is CASSFRYEQYF. For the CDR3, the DNA is TGTGCCAGCAGTTTCCGCTACGAGCAGTACTTC. This chain uses TRBV28 with TRBJ2-7; D not certain. Germline loops: CDR1 MDHEN, CDR2 SYDVKM. V was clipped by 3 bases and J by 3 bases, with 3 bases between them. This CDR3 comprises 11 residues.

The gene calls are TRBV7-2 and TRBJ1-6, with TRBD1 identical over 9 bases. The trim removed 3 bases at V and 8 bases at J, leaving 2 bases unmatched. The CDR3 runs 14 residues. Germline V gene sequence: CDR1 SGHTA, CDR2 FQGNSA. The CDR3 reads CASSLGQGYSPLHF. The CDR3 bases are TGTGCCAGCAGCTTGGGACAGGGATATTCACCCCTCCACTTT.

Turning to this clone: This CDR3 fails to terminate in the conserved phenylalanine or tryptophan, so it likely reflects a read error. The limits of the CDR3 on the DNA are not certain, so only TCRdb's listed CDR3 is given. The rearrangement joins TRBV20-1 to TRBJ1-6; the table's D call, TRBD1, was not checked against the DNA. Per the germline V gene, CDR1 is DFQATT and CDR2 is SNEGSKA (reference sequence). The CDR3 has 9 amino acids, counting both end residues. Here the CDR3 reads CSAGGQGFI.

The V and J genes are TRBV28 and TRBJ1-4; tentative D call: TRBD1 (5 bases). Germline loops: CDR1 MDHEN, CDR2 SYDVKM. V was shortened by 7 bases and J by 7 bases, with 16 bases between the two germline ends. The CDR3 has 14 residues. In DNA form, the CDR3 reads TGTGCCAGCATCGACTGGGGGGAAGGTGAAAAACTGTTTTTT. Translation gives CASIDWGEGEKLFF.

This clone occurred once. The V and J genes are TRBV15 and TRBJ2-3; D not certain. From germline, CDR1 is LNHNV and CDR2 YYDKDF (reference sequence). The V end lost 5 bases, the J end lost 4 bases, and 10 bases lay between the germline ends. This CDR3 contains 13 residues. The CDR3 here is CATSGSLPDTQYF. CDR3 in DNA: TGTGCCACCAGCGGTAGCCTCCCAGATACGCAGTATTTT.